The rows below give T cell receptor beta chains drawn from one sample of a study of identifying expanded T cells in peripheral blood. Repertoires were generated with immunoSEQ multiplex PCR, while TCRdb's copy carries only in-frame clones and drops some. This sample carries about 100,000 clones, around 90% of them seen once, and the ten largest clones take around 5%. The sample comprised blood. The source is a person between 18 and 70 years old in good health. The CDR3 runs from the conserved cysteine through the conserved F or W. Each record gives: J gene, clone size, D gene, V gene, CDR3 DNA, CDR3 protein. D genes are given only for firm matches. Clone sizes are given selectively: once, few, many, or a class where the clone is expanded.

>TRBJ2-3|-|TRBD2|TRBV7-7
TGTGCCAGCAGTCGACTAGCGGGGGGGAATACAGATACGCAGTATTTT
CASSRLAGGNTDTQYF
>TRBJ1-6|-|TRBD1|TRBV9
TGTGCCAGCAGCGTGCAGGGGGTGAATAATTCACCCCTCCACTTT
CASSVQGVNNSPLHF
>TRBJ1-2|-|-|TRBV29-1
TGCAGCGTCGAAACCCCATCCGGCTACACCTTC
CSVETPSGYTF
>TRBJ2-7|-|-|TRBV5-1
TGCGCCAGCAGCTCGGGACACTCGACGTCCACCGACGAGCAGTACTTC
CASSSGHSTSTDEQYF
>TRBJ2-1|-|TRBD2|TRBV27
TGTGCCAGCAGTCCTGTAGCGGGACGAGGTCAGTTCTTC
CASSPVAGRGQFF
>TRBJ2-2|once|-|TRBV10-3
TGTGCCATCAGGGGGGCCCACACCGGGGAGCTGTTTTTT
CAIRGAHTGELFF
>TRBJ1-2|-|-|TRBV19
TGTGCCAGTAGTATGGGCGTTAACTATGGCTACACCTTC
CASSMGVNYGYTF
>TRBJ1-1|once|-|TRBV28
TGTGCCAGCAGAACCGGAAACCTCCACACTGAAGCTTTCTTT
CASRTGNLHTEAFF
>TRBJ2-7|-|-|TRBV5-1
TGCGCCAGCAGCTCGTCCTACGAGCAGTACTTC
CASSSSYEQYF
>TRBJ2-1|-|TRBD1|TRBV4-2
TGTGCCAGCAGCCAAAAATCCGGGACAGGGGCTGTGAATGAGCAGTTCTTC
CASSQKSGTGAVNEQFF
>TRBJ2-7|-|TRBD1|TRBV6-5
TGTGCCAGCAGCTCGACAGGGTTCACCTACGAGCAGTACTTC
CASSSTGFTYEQYF
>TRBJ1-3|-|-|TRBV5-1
TGCGCCAGCAGCCCGGACGGCTCCTCTGGAAACACCATATATTTT
CASSPDGSSGNTIYF
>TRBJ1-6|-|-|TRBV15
TGTGCCACCAGCAGAGATAGGGGACACTATAATTCACTCCTCCACTTT
CATSRDRGHYNSLLHF
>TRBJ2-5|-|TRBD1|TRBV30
TGTGCCTGGAATTCAGGGGGAAAACAAGAGACCCAGTACTTC
CAWNSGGKQETQYF
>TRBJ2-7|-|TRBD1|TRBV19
TGTGCCAGTAGTGCCGCGAACCAGGGGGCCTTTGAGCAGTACTTC
CASSAANQGAFEQYF
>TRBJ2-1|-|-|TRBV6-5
TGTGCCAGCAGCCCCAATGAAGAGACCTACAATGAGCAGTTCTTC
CASSPNEETYNEQFF
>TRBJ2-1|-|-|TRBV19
TGTGCCACGTCCCGGGCCTACAATGAGCAGTTCTTC
CATSRAYNEQFF
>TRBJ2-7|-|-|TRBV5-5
TGTGCCAGCAGCTTCCACTCAACCGGCGAGCAGTACTTC
CASSFHSTGEQYF
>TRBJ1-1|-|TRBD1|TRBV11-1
TGTGCCAGCCGGCAGGGGACAGGGGCCAGGACTGAAGCTTTCTTT
CASRQGTGARTEAFF
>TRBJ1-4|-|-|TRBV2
TGTGCCAGCAGTGGTGGGTTCGGGAATGAAAAACTGTTTTTT
CASSGGFGNEKLFF
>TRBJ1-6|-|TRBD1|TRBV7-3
TGTGCCAGCAGCTCCAAGGGACAGACGGGGAATAATAATTCACCCCTCCACTTT
CASSSKGQTGNNNSPLHF
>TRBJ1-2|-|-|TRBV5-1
TGCGCCAGCAGCTTCGAGGGAACGGTTTATGGCTACACCTTC
CASSFEGTVYGYTF
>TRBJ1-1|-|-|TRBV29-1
TGCAGCGTTGAACGCCGCCTCCGGACTGAAGCTTTCTTT
CSVERRLRTEAFF
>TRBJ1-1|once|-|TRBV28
TGTGCCAGCAGCCCATTGGGGGCCAGTATGAACACTGAAGCTTTCTTT
CASSPLGASMNTEAFF
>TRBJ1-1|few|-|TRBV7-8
TGTGCCAGCAGCTTAGGTCACGGGCCGAATAAGGGAACTGAAGCTTTCTTT
CASSLGHGPNKGTEAFF
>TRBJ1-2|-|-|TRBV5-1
TGCGCCAGCAGCCCTCAGGGCCGGGACTCTGGCTACACCTTC
CASSPQGRDSGYTF
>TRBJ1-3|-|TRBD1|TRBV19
TGTGCCAGTAGGACCGGACAGGGATCCTCTGGAAACACCATATATTTT
CASRTGQGSSGNTIYF
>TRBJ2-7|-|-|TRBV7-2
TGTGCCAGCAGCCCACCCGAAATTCCCTACGAGCAGTACTTC
CASSPPEIPYEQYF
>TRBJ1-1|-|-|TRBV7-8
TGTGCCAGCAGCCCATCAGAGCGCTTTAACACTGAAGCTTTCTTT
CASSPSERFNTEAFF
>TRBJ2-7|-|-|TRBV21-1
TGTGCCAGCAGCCCCGACAGGGCCTACGAGCAGTACTTC
CASSPDRAYEQYF
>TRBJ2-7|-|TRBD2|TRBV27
TGTGCCAGCAGAACTAGCGGGAGGGTAGGGAACGAGCAGTACTTC
CASRTSGRVGNEQYF
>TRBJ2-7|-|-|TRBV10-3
TGTGCCATCAGTGAAAACAGGGAGAGCGAGCAGTACTTC
CAISENRESEQYF
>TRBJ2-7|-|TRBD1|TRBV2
TGTGCCAGCAGGATGGGACAGGGGAACGAGCAGTACTTC
CASRMGQGNEQYF
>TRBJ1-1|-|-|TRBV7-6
TGTGCCAGCAGCTTATTTGGGGGGCAAAGCACTGAAGCTTTCTTT
CASSLFGGQSTEAFF
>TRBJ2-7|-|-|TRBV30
TGTGCCTGGAGTGCCGGGGGCTACGAGCAGTACTTC
CAWSAGGYEQYF
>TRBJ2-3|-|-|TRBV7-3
TGTGCCAGCAGCTTAAATGGGGGAGATACGCAGTATTTT
CASSLNGGDTQYF
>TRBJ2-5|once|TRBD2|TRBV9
TGTGCCAGCAGTCGGGCTAGCGGGGGGCGGTTGGAGACCCAGTACTTC
CASSRASGGRLETQYF
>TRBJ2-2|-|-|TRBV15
TGTGCCACCTCCAACTGGGGCTGGACCGGGGAGCTGTTTTTT
CATSNWGWTGELFF
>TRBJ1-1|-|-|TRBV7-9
TGTGCCAGCAGCCCCGTGGGTCGACAGAACACTGAAGCTTTCTTT
CASSPVGRQNTEAFF
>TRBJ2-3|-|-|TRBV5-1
TGCGCCAGCAGCTCAAGCACAGATACGCAGTATTTT
CASSSSTDTQYF
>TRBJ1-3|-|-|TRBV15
TGTGCCACCAGCAGGGGAAGTGGGGACCCGGCTGGAAACACCATATATTTT
CATSRGSGDPAGNTIYF
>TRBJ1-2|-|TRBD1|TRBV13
TGTGCCAGCAGCTTCCGGGACAGGGGGCCGGGTGGCTACACCTTC
CASSFRDRGPGGYTF
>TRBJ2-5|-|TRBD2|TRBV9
TGTGCCAGCAGCGGATCGGGACTAGCCGCAGAGACCCAGTACTTC
CASSGSGLAAETQYF
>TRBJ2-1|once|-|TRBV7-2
TGTGCCAGCAGCTTAGCTAGGGGGGAGCAGTTCTTC
CASSLARGEQFF
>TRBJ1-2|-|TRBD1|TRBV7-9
TGTGCCAGCAGCTTTGGGCAGGGGGCGGGCTATGGCTACACCTTC
CASSFGQGAGYGYTF
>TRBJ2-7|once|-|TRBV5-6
TGTGCCAGCTTCCCTAGCTTCGGGATCTACGAGCAGTACTTC
CASFPSFGIYEQYF
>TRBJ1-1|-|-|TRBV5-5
TGTGCCAGCAGCTCCCAGACCCCCATGAACACTGAAGCTTTCTTT
CASSSQTPMNTEAFF
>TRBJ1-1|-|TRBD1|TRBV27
TGTGCCAGCAGAGCGACAGGGAAGAACACTGAAGCTTTCTTT
CASRATGKNTEAFF
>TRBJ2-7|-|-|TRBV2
TGTGCCACCTCCCGGACCTTCCTAAACACCTACGAGCAGTACTTC
CATSRTFLNTYEQYF
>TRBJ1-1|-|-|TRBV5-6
TGTGCCAGCAGCTTGGCGCCAGGGGCAGTCACTGAAGCTTTCTTT
CASSLAPGAVTEAFF
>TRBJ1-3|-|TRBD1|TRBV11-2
TGTGCCAGCAGCCCCTCGACAGGGACTTTGCTAAGCTCTGGAAACACCATATATTTT
CASSPSTGTLLSSGNTIYF
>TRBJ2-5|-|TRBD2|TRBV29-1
TGCAGCGTTAACGGACTAGCGGGGGGCAAGGCGGAGACCCAGTACTTC
CSVNGLAGGKAETQYF
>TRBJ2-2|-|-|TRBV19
TGTGCCAGTAGTACGTTGACAGGGACTCACACCGGGGAGCTGTTTTTT
CASSTLTGTHTGELFF
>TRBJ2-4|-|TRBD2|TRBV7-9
TGTGCCAGCAGCTTAGGGCGGGAGATACACATTCAGTACTTC
CASSLGREIHIQYF
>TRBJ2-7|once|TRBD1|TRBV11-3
TGTGCCAGCAGTTCCCGGGACAGGGGCTTGTCCCCCTACGAGCAGTACTTC
CASSSRDRGLSPYEQYF
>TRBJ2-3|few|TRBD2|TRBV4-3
TGCGCCAGCAGCCCGTGGACTAGCGCGTCTGGCACAGATACGCAGTATTTT
CASSPWTSASGTDTQYF
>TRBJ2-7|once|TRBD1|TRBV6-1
TGTGCCAGCAGTTTAACAGGGGGCGAGCAGTACTTC
CASSLTGGEQYF